This T cell receptor beta chain came from a study of blood T cell repertoires in COVID-19. Some clones are missing from TCRdb's copy, which holds only in-frame ones; the method was immunoSEQ multiplex PCR. The table records 200,000 to 300,000 clones, over 75% of them present only once. V gave up 1 base and J gave up 8 bases, with 14 bases separating them. The CDR3 totals 14 residues. Germline V gives CDR1 LGHDT, CDR2 YNNKEL (reference sequence). The sequence was collected from a woman in her twenties or thirties with acute or convalescent COVID-19. The rearrangement joins TRBV3-1 (or the pseudogene TRBV3-2) to TRBJ1-2; tentatively, D is TRBD1 (5 bases). Sequenced: peripheral blood. CDR3: CASSQVGGAGGYTF. CDR3 in DNA: TGTGCCAGCAGCCAAGTCGGAGGGGCCGGGGGCTACACCTTC.